This is a list of T cell receptor beta chains from one sample in a study of T cells in Graves' hyperthyroidism and ophthalmopathy. TCRdb redid the calling of the multiplex PCR reads with MiXCR, one entry per CDR3 protein. The repertoire consists of some 510,000 distinct CDR3 sequences, with roughly 20% occurring once and the leading ten covering about 25%. Material for sequencing was blood. The source of these receptors is a man younger than 35 with Graves' hyperthyroidism. Each CDR3 is given with its conserved first and last residue. Each record gives: CDR3 DNA, CDR3 protein, clone size, D gene, J gene, V gene. A D gene is named only where the DNA matches it firmly. A row's size may be missing; if present it is once, few, many or a size class.

CDR3 DNA: TGTGCCAGCAGCTTGTTTGTCTCTGGAAACACCATATATTTT
CDR3 protein: CASSLFVSGNTIYF
clone size: -
D gene: -
J gene: TRBJ1-3
V gene: TRBV5-8

CDR3 DNA: TGTGCCAGCAGCCCTCCCCCCGGGACGGTGGGCTATGGCTACACCTTC
CDR3 protein: CASSPPPGTVGYGYTF
clone size: few
D gene: -
J gene: TRBJ1-2
V gene: TRBV12-3/TRBV12-4

CDR3 DNA: TGTGCCACCAGCAGAGATCGGACGGGGATCAACACCGGGGAGCTGTTTTTT
CDR3 protein: CATSRDRTGINTGELFF
clone size: -
D gene: -
J gene: TRBJ2-2
V gene: TRBV15

CDR3 DNA: TGCGCCAGCAGCTTCGTCGGACAGGGAGATGAAGCTTTCTTT
CDR3 protein: CASSFVGQGDEAFF
clone size: -
D gene: TRBD1
J gene: TRBJ1-1
V gene: TRBV5-1

CDR3 DNA: TGCGCCAGCAGCCAACCCGACCGGACCAATCAGCCCCAGCATTTT
CDR3 protein: CASSQPDRTNQPQHF
clone size: -
D gene: -
J gene: TRBJ1-5
V gene: TRBV4-1

CDR3 DNA: TGTGCCAGCAGCCCACAACCGAACACCGGGGAGCTGTTTTTT
CDR3 protein: CASSPQPNTGELFF
clone size: -
D gene: -
J gene: TRBJ2-2
V gene: TRBV9

CDR3 DNA: TGTGCCAGCTTGAAGGGGAGGAACACTGAAGCTTTCTTT
CDR3 protein: CASLKGRNTEAFF
clone size: many
D gene: -
J gene: TRBJ1-1
V gene: TRBV6-1

CDR3 DNA: TGTGCCAGCAGCCAAGGGACCCGGGGGGGATTCATTCAGTACTTC
CDR3 protein: CASSQGTRGGFIQYF
clone size: -
D gene: TRBD2
J gene: TRBJ2-4
V gene: TRBV14

CDR3 DNA: TGCAGCGTTGTTTTAAGGACTAACTATGGCTACACCTTC
CDR3 protein: CSVVLRTNYGYTF
clone size: -
D gene: -
J gene: TRBJ1-2
V gene: TRBV29-1

CDR3 DNA: TGTGCCACCAGTGATTCTGGACAGGGCGGGCGAGAGACCCAGTACTTC
CDR3 protein: CATSDSGQGGRETQYF
clone size: -
D gene: TRBD1
J gene: TRBJ2-5
V gene: TRBV24-1

CDR3 DNA: TGTGCCACCTCAGACGGGATGAACACTGAAGCTTTCTTT
CDR3 protein: CATSDGMNTEAFF
clone size: many
D gene: -
J gene: TRBJ1-1
V gene: TRBV19

CDR3 DNA: TGTGCCACCTCCCCCTCTGGAAACACCATATATTTT
CDR3 protein: CATSPSGNTIYF
clone size: many
D gene: -
J gene: TRBJ1-3
V gene: TRBV12-3/TRBV12-4

CDR3 DNA: TGTGCCAGTCATTCTGAGGGGTATGACTATGGCTACACCTTC
CDR3 protein: CASHSEGYDYGYTF
clone size: -
D gene: -
J gene: TRBJ1-2
V gene: TRBV5-3

CDR3 DNA: TGTGCCAGCAGCTTAGCAGTTTACGACTATGGCTACACCTTC
CDR3 protein: CASSLAVYDYGYTF
clone size: many
D gene: -
J gene: TRBJ1-2
V gene: TRBV7-9

CDR3 DNA: TGTGCCTGGACAATCAGGACAGGTGAAGCTTTCTTT
CDR3 protein: CAWTIRTGEAFF
clone size: -
D gene: TRBD1
J gene: TRBJ1-1
V gene: TRBV30

CDR3 DNA: TGCGCCAGCAGTTCTGTTATAGGGCTCCTCCCCGATGGCTACACCTTC
CDR3 protein: CASSSVIGLLPDGYTF
clone size: many
D gene: -
J gene: TRBJ1-2
V gene: TRBV5-1

CDR3 DNA: TGTGCCAGCAGCGTAAAGTGGGATTCACCCCTCCACTTT
CDR3 protein: CASSVKWDSPLHF
clone size: few
D gene: -
J gene: TRBJ1-6
V gene: TRBV9

CDR3 DNA: TGTGCCAGCTTGGGGAGCCCCGGCACTGAAGCTTTCTTT
CDR3 protein: CASLGSPGTEAFF
clone size: many
D gene: -
J gene: TRBJ1-1
V gene: TRBV13

CDR3 DNA: TGTGCCAGTAGTGAAAGGGTCGGACGGCCCCAGCATTTT
CDR3 protein: CASSERVGRPQHF
clone size: few
D gene: -
J gene: TRBJ1-5
V gene: TRBV19

CDR3 DNA: TGTGCCAGCAGCCATGGGGACAGGGAAGTCTACGAGCAGTACTTC
CDR3 protein: CASSHGDREVYEQYF
clone size: -
D gene: TRBD1
J gene: TRBJ2-7
V gene: TRBV4-2

CDR3 DNA: TGTGCCAGCAGCTTAAGTATCGGACAATCGGAGACCCAGTACTTC
CDR3 protein: CASSLSIGQSETQYF
clone size: many
D gene: -
J gene: TRBJ2-5
V gene: TRBV11-1

CDR3 DNA: TGTGCCAGCAGTCCCCGGGGGGACAGGGGTGAGGAAAAACTGTTTTTT
CDR3 protein: CASSPRGDRGEEKLFF
clone size: many
D gene: TRBD1
J gene: TRBJ1-4
V gene: TRBV28

CDR3 DNA: TGCAGCGCCCACACAGGGGCGGGTGGCTACACCTTC
CDR3 protein: CSAHTGAGGYTF
clone size: many
D gene: TRBD1
J gene: TRBJ1-2
V gene: TRBV20-1

CDR3 DNA: TGTGCCAGCAGTTCCCTCCCCAGGGCTGCGTACCAAGAGACCCAGTACTTC
CDR3 protein: CASSSLPRAAYQETQYF
clone size: -
D gene: -
J gene: TRBJ2-5
V gene: TRBV28

CDR3 DNA: TGTGCCAGCAGTGAAGCGAAGAAGAGCTATGGCTACACCTTC
CDR3 protein: CASSEAKKSYGYTF
clone size: many
D gene: -
J gene: TRBJ1-2
V gene: TRBV2

CDR3 DNA: TGTGCCAGCAGCTCTTCCTACAGGGCTGGAGGATCGTCAAACACTGAAGCTTTCTTT
CDR3 protein: CASSSSYRAGGSSNTEAFF
clone size: many
D gene: -
J gene: TRBJ1-1
V gene: TRBV7-8

CDR3 DNA: TGTGCCAGCAGCTGGGGACAGGCGAACGGCTACGAGCAGTACTTC
CDR3 protein: CASSWGQANGYEQYF
clone size: many
D gene: TRBD1
J gene: TRBJ2-7
V gene: TRBV7-8

CDR3 DNA: TGCAGTGCTAGAGATCGTGAGGGGGGCCTCAAACCTTTCTTT
CDR3 protein: CSARDREGGLKPFF
clone size: -
D gene: -
J gene: TRBJ1-1
V gene: TRBV20-1

CDR3 DNA: TGTGCCAGCAGTTTACAGAACACCGGGGAGCTGTTTTTT
CDR3 protein: CASSLQNTGELFF
clone size: many
D gene: -
J gene: TRBJ2-2
V gene: TRBV12-3/TRBV12-4

CDR3 DNA: TGCGCCAGCAGCTTCGGGACAGGGGTTTCACCCCTCCACTTT
CDR3 protein: CASSFGTGVSPLHF
clone size: few
D gene: TRBD1
J gene: TRBJ1-6
V gene: TRBV5-1

CDR3 DNA: TGTGCCAGCAGCTTAGCGACACTTTCTAATGATGGCTACACCTTC
CDR3 protein: CASSLATLSNDGYTF
clone size: many
D gene: -
J gene: TRBJ1-2
V gene: TRBV7-2

CDR3 DNA: TGCGCCAGCAGCCAAAACCCGGAGAGAAACGAGCAGTACTTC
CDR3 protein: CASSQNPERNEQYF
clone size: many
D gene: -
J gene: TRBJ2-7
V gene: TRBV4-1

CDR3 DNA: TGTGCCAGCAGCCGACCGGGACTAGCATCCGACTCTGAGACCCAGTACTTC
CDR3 protein: CASSRPGLASDSETQYF
clone size: many
D gene: TRBD2
J gene: TRBJ2-5
V gene: TRBV11-2

CDR3 DNA: TGCGCCAGCAGCTTGGCCTCTAGCGGAGACTACGAGCAGTACTTC
CDR3 protein: CASSLASSGDYEQYF
clone size: few
D gene: TRBD2
J gene: TRBJ2-7
V gene: TRBV5-1

CDR3 DNA: TGTGCCAGCAGTTACAACCCAGGGTCGATTAACTATGGCTACACCTTC
CDR3 protein: CASSYNPGSINYGYTF
clone size: many
D gene: -
J gene: TRBJ1-2
V gene: TRBV27

CDR3 DNA: TGTGCCAGCAGCGTAGGATTATTGTACGAGCAGTACTTC
CDR3 protein: CASSVGLLYEQYF
clone size: few
D gene: -
J gene: TRBJ2-7
V gene: TRBV9

CDR3 DNA: TGTGCCACCAGTGATCCCCAGACCGCGAACACCGGGGAGCTGTTTTTT
CDR3 protein: CATSDPQTANTGELFF
clone size: many
D gene: -
J gene: TRBJ2-2
V gene: TRBV24-1

CDR3 DNA: TGTGCCAGCAGTTCCAGTCGCTCTGGAAACACCATATATTTT
CDR3 protein: CASSSSRSGNTIYF
clone size: -
D gene: -
J gene: TRBJ1-3
V gene: TRBV28

CDR3 DNA: TGTGCCAGTACCCCGACGGTGAACACTGAAGCTTTCTTT
CDR3 protein: CASTPTVNTEAFF
clone size: many
D gene: -
J gene: TRBJ1-1
V gene: TRBV19

CDR3 DNA: TGTGCCAGCACCCGGCTCGGGGCGGGCATGAACACTGAAGCTTTCTTT
CDR3 protein: CASTRLGAGMNTEAFF
clone size: many
D gene: -
J gene: TRBJ1-1
V gene: TRBV28

CDR3 DNA: TGTGCCAGCAGCGCCACGGCTGGGCAGGGAAGTCAGCCCCAGCATTTT
CDR3 protein: CASSATAGQGSQPQHF
clone size: few
D gene: -
J gene: TRBJ1-5
V gene: TRBV6-1

CDR3 DNA: TGTGCCAGCAGCCCGAACAGGGGAGGGACCTACGAGCAGTACTTC
CDR3 protein: CASSPNRGGTYEQYF
clone size: many
D gene: -
J gene: TRBJ2-7
V gene: TRBV11-2

CDR3 DNA: TGTGCCTTAGAGCGGGGCACTGAAGCTTTCTTT
CDR3 protein: CALERGTEAFF
clone size: many
D gene: -
J gene: TRBJ1-1
V gene: TRBV30

CDR3 DNA: TGTGCCAGCAGCTCCTCCGGGACAGGGGTTTTCGGCTACACCTTC
CDR3 protein: CASSSSGTGVFGYTF
clone size: -
D gene: TRBD1
J gene: TRBJ1-2
V gene: TRBV28

CDR3 DNA: TGTGCCAGTGGCCGGACAGCTGGCGGGGAGCTGTTTTTT
CDR3 protein: CASGRTAGGELFF
clone size: many
D gene: -
J gene: TRBJ2-2
V gene: TRBV19

CDR3 DNA: TGTGCCAGCACCCGAGGACAGGGGGGTAATCAGCCCCAGCATTTT
CDR3 protein: CASTRGQGGNQPQHF
clone size: many
D gene: TRBD1
J gene: TRBJ1-5
V gene: TRBV2

CDR3 DNA: TGTGCCAGCACTTCGAGCCCTTCAAGACGGTTGAACACTGAAGCTTTCTTT
CDR3 protein: CASTSSPSRRLNTEAFF
clone size: many
D gene: -
J gene: TRBJ1-1
V gene: TRBV27